This TCR beta chain was identified in a study of metastatic and nonmetastatic thyroid tumors. Study at large: Comparison of repertoires was carried out across blood and tumor or nodule tissue from malignant and benign thyroid patients. Whole-study findings and limits: Patients with malignant thyroid tumors reportedly had significantly higher TCR beta diversity than those with benign nodules, in blood and tumor.

All patients reached thyroid surgery having received no treatment beforehand. Original analysis: The study built a papillary thyroid cancer distant-metastasis classifier from CDR3 differences across clinicopathological groups. Via MiXCR, TCRdb re-called the PCR reads. The V and J calls were not made by the authors but by TCRdb's processing. Of about 62,000 clones in the sample, 4% to 4.5% are singletons; the top ten hold more than 20%. This clone was observed at least ten times. Its antigen is as yet unknown. Specimen: blood. The receptor's source is a female donor with papillary thyroid cancer or a benign thyroid nodule (not recorded which). Some clones in this sample may be carry-over from other donors' samples.

The CDR3 loop reads CASSYSWTSPGGELFF. The CDR3 DNA reads as TGTGCCAGCAGTTACTCGTGGACGTCTCCCGGCGGGGAGCTGTTTTTT. The rearrangement links TRBV6-2 or TRBV6-3 to TRBJ2-2; D remains ambiguous. Germline V lookup: CDR1 MNHEY, CDR2 SVGEGT. The V gene lost 0 bases and the J gene lost 7 bases, with 15 bases spanning the gap. The CDR3 runs to 16 residues.